The TCR beta chain under discussion was sequenced for a study of T-cell reconstitution after alpha-beta-depleted transplantation in children. The study's findings and limits: After transplant, high TCRbeta diversity at day 60 in some patients arose from surviving recipient T cells and thymic progenitors.

Remarks on this clonotype: Its matching antigen is unknown.

Preparation of the TCRbeta library used unique molecular identifiers. Each CDR3 protein gets one entry after TCRdb re-called the PCR reads with MiXCR. The top ten hold about 4.4% of the sample, which has about 200,000 distinct CDR3 sequences, 6.3% seen once. This CDR3 is 14 amino acids long. Germline values: CDR1 MNHEY, CDR2 SVGAGI. V dropped 8 bases and J dropped 1 base, with 14 bases sitting between them. This receptor was identified in a girl less than two years old with combined immunodeficiency, due to receive a stem cell transplant. The sequences come from PBMCs, collected before TCRalphabeta/CD19-depleted stem cell transplant. The rearrangement joins TRBV6-5 to TRBJ1-1; D not resolved. The DNA for the CDR3 is TGTGCCAGCCGGAGGGAACCGTCGAACACTGAAGCTTTCTTT. This codes for CASRREPSNTEAFF.